The rows below give T cell receptor beta chains drawn from one sample of a study of shared clonotypes between healthy human individuals. Sequenced by immunoSEQ multiplex PCR; TCRdb stores in-frame clones only, minus some. The table has about 480,000 clones, 60% to 85% seen once. Sequencing was carried out using PBMCs. Receptor source: a woman in her thirties or forties in good health. Some clones in this sample may be carry-over from other donors' samples. Both conserved end residues are part of each CDR3.

j_gene | v_gene | CDR3aa
TRBJ2-3 | TRBV2 | CASSVWGVGDTQYF
TRBJ1-3 | TRBV18 | CASSPRTGDGNTIYF
TRBJ2-6 | TRBV29-1 | CSVEAESGANVLTF
TRBJ1-1 | TRBV2 | CASSRGLNTEAFF
TRBJ1-1 | TRBV2 | CASRIQGHQNTEAFF
TRBJ2-7 | TRBV7-9 | CASSLRGTSGRTGSEQYF
TRBJ2-5 | TRBV19 | CASSSTQATQYF
TRBJ2-2 | TRBV6-4 | CASSEVADTGELFF
TRBJ1-3 | TRBV2 | CASRPQGPGNTIYF
TRBJ2-4 | TRBV28 | CASSSRDSLKAKNIQYF
TRBJ1-5 | TRBV5-6 | CASSPSPDRGPQHF
TRBJ1-5 | TRBV28 | CASRTGSLNQPQHF
TRBJ2-7 | TRBV9 | CASSVAGDFDEQYF
TRBJ1-3 | TRBV28 | CASLSGGPGNTIYF
TRBJ2-7 | TRBV5-4 | CASSRTSGRYEQYF
TRBJ2-3 | TRBV6-5 | CASSSVTSTDTQYF
TRBJ1-4 | TRBV6-5 | CASSYRRGGEKLFF
TRBJ2-1 | TRBV19 | CASSSSRASGGSYNEQFF
TRBJ2-1 | TRBV10-3 | CAISDTGDRVDNEQFF
TRBJ2-1 | TRBV23-1 | CASSRTTGTSGSGCYNEQFF
TRBJ2-5 | TRBV6-1 | CASTPSGRETQYF